The 27 T cell receptor beta chains given below trace back to one sample, sequenced in a study of Ad26.COV2.S vaccination and SARS-CoV-2 variants. The method was immunoSEQ multiplex PCR; TCRdb's version includes in-frame clones alone and lacks a portion of them. The table includes 350,000 to 500,000 clones, roughly 88% detected once. Treatment meaning: 19 received Ad26.COV2.S at low or high dose, single or two shots; about 5 received placebo; per-sample allocation not given. Sampling was performed 63 days after the first vaccine or placebo injection. Sequenced here: peripheral blood, sampled in a trial of Ad26.COV2.S vaccine versus placebo. The source of these receptors is a person aged 18-60 years who received the Ad26.COV2.S COVID-19 vaccine or a placebo.

This chain connects TRBV5-6 to TRBJ2-3, with 10 positions matching TRBD2. Germline CDR1 and CDR2: SGHDT and YYEEEE. Trimming removed 4 bases from V and 3 bases from J; junction bases left unmatched: 5. This CDR3 is built from 15 residues. The CDR3: CASSITSGTTDTQYF. In DNA, the CDR3 is TGTGCCAGCAGCATCACTAGCGGGACTACAGATACGCAGTATTTT.

This rearrangement joins TRBV11-2 to TRBJ2-7; the D is unclear. The ends were cut back, 0 bases at V and 2 bases at J, with 20 bases in the middle. Per the germline V gene, CDR1 is SGHAT and CDR2 is FQNNGV. This CDR3 is 18 amino acids long. This chain's CDR3 is CASSLDLVNQLTPYEQYF. DNA of the CDR3: TGTGCCAGCAGCTTAGATCTGGTAAACCAACTTACCCCCTACGAGCAGTACTTC.

The CDR3 loop is CASSTSSRNTQYF. The CDR3 DNA reads as TGTGCCAGTAGTACCTCTTCGAGAAATACGCAGTATTTT. This sequence joins TRBV19 and TRBJ2-3, with unresolved D. Germline lookup yields CDR1 LNHDA and CDR2 SQIVND (reference sequence). This CDR3 region has 13 residues. The germline V and J ends were trimmed by 4 bases and 7 bases, with 12 bases remaining between them.

As for this clone: The junction shows a germline mismatch at one end, possibly a read error. The CDR3 DNA sequence: TGTGCCAGCAGTCACTCCAGGGGCTCTGGGGCCAACGTCCTGACTTTC. Protein product: CASSHSRGSGANVLTF. The rearrangement uses TRBV6-2 or TRBV6-3 and TRBJ2-6; tentative D call: TRBD1 (6 bases). Germline V CDR1 and CDR2: MNHEY, SVGEGT. CDR3 size: 16 residues.

The chain links TRBV9 to TRBJ2-1, with D perhaps TRBD2 (6 bases). This CDR3 is built from 19 residues. V lost 0 bases to trimming and J lost 0 bases, with 19 bases between them. Germline-derived CDR1 and CDR2 are SGDLS and YYNGEE. The CDR3: CASSVGGIGLTSSYNEQFF. In nucleotides, the CDR3 is TGTGCCAGCAGCGTAGGGGGAATTGGACTAACTAGCTCCTACAATGAGCAGTTCTTC.

This chain links TRBV5-4 with TRBJ2-3; the match to TRBD1 covers 7 bases. The junction had 7 bases not matched to a gene; V was cut back by 4 bases and J by 5 bases. CDR3 size: 14 residues. Germline V gives CDR1 SGHNT, CDR2 YYREEE (reference sequence). CDR3 protein: CASSPDRAQDTQYF. Written as DNA, the CDR3 is TGTGCCAGCAGCCCTGACAGGGCTCAAGATACGCAGTATTTT.

The DNA of the CDR3 is TGTGCCAGCAGTTCCGGGGGCCCCTCTGGGGCCAACGTCCTGACTTTC. This translates into CASSSGGPSGANVLTF. The chain couples TRBV28 to TRBJ2-6; D is tentatively TRBD1 or TRBD2 (6 bases each). Trimming pared 4 bases from V and 0 bases from J, leaving 10 bases between. Germline V gives CDR1 MDHEN, CDR2 SYDVKM. The CDR3 contains 16 residues.

DNA for the CDR3: TGTGCCAGCAGCTTCGGAAGGAACACCGGGGAGCTGTTTTTT. It is translated as CASSFGRNTGELFF. The rearrangement joins TRBV7-2 to TRBJ2-2, with D uncertain. V lost 3 bases, J lost 1 base, and 6 bases lay in between. The CDR3 has 14 residues. Germline CDR1 SGHTA, CDR2 FQGNSA. The variable domain in full, completed from reference TRBV7-2 and TRBJ2-2, reads GAGVSQSPSNKVTEKGKDVELRCDPISGHTALYWYRQSLGQGLEFLIYFQGNSAPDKSGLPSDRFSAERTGGSVSTLTIQRTQQEDSAVYLCASSFGRNTGELFFGEGSRLTVL.

This chain joins TRBV2 and TRBJ2-5; D unclear. Between the trimmed V and J ends, which lost 1 base and 1 base, there was a span of 7 bases. CDR3 length: 14 amino acids. Germline loops: CDR1 SNHLY, CDR2 FYNNEI. CDR3 nucleotides: TGTGCCAGCAGTGAAGAGGCAGGCCAAGAGACCCAGTACTTC. The encoded protein is CASSEEAGQETQYF. Filled out from reference TRBV2 and TRBJ2-5, the complete variable domain reads EPEVTQTPSHQVTQMGQEVILRCVPISNHLYFYWYRQILGQKVEFLVSFYNNEISEKSEIFDDQFSVERPDGSNFTLKIRSTKLEDSAMYFCASSEEAGQETQYFGPGTRLLVL.

This clone was found a few times. V and J are TRBV18 and TRBJ1-5; D perhaps matches TRBD1 (5 bases). The CDR3 loop spans 16 amino acids. V shed 3 bases and J shed 7 bases, with 19 bases lying between them. CDR1 is KGHSH and CDR2 is LQKENI in the germline V gene. CDR3 sequence: CASSPGHGGGEQPQHF. The CDR3 DNA reads as TGTGCCAGCTCACCCGGGCATGGGGGGGGTGAGCAGCCCCAGCATTTT.

V gene TRBV7-9 combines with J gene TRBJ2-5; D is possibly TRBD2 (6 bases). This CDR3 has 13 residues. CDR1 and CDR2 from the germline V gene are SEHNR and FQNEAQ (reference sequence). The ends were cut back, 5 bases at V and 3 bases at J, with 10 bases in the middle. The CDR3 region has the DNA TGTGCCAGCAGCCCGACTAGAGAAGAGACCCAGTACTTC. Protein product: CASSPTREETQYF.

The sample holds a few counts of this clone. The chain employs TRBV12-3 or TRBV12-4 and TRBJ2-3; D ambiguous. V lost 6 bases, J lost 5 bases, and 12 bases lay in between. This CDR3 spans 13 amino acids. CDR3 bases: TGTGCCAGCAGCCTCAGGCGGATAGATACGCAGTATTTT. Translated, it gives CASSLRRIDTQYF.

This chain links TRBV24-1 with TRBJ1-5, with a tentative D call TRBD1 (5 bases). In germline, CDR1 is KGHDR, CDR2 SFDVKD. The CDR3 is 19 amino acids. Trimming removed 5 bases at V and 0 bases at J, with 22 bases between. CDR3 in amino acids: CATSAATGTRDGSNQPQHF. CDR3 DNA sequence: TGTGCCACCAGTGCCGCCACCGGGACCAGAGACGGTAGCAATCAGCCCCAGCATTTT.

The genes are TRBV7-2 and TRBJ2-7; no definite D call. The germline gives CDR1 SGHTA, CDR2 FQGNSA. Deletions cut 5 bases from V and 9 bases from J, with 11 bases between. The CDR3 contains 11 residues. The CDR3 nucleotides read TGTGCCAGCAGCGCAACAGCCGTGCAGTACTTC. Its translation: CASSATAVQYF. Complete variable domain (other parts from reference TRBV7-2 and TRBJ2-7): GAGVSQSPSNKVTEKGKDVELRCDPISGHTALYWYRQSLGQGLEFLIYFQGNSAPDKSGLPSDRFSAERTGGSVSTLTIQRTQQEDSAVYLCASSATAVQYFGPGTRLTVT.

This sequence joins TRBV6-5 and TRBJ1-1; D not resolved. Trimming removed 4 bases from V and 0 bases from J, with 9 bases in between. Germline assignment: CDR1 MNHEY and CDR2 SVGAGI. This CDR3 contains 14 residues. CDR3 region: CASSSGGLNTEAFF. The CDR3 coding sequence is TGTGCCAGCAGTTCGGGCGGACTGAACACTGAAGCTTTCTTT.

A single count supports this clone. The chain employs TRBV27 and TRBJ2-3, with TRBD2 as a possible D gene (6 bases). The CDR3 consists of 16 residues. Trimming stripped 6 bases from V and 0 bases from J, with 16 bases between. The germline gives CDR1 MNHEY, CDR2 SMNVEV (reference sequence). The CDR3, as DNA: TGTGCCAGCAGACTGGCTAGCGAACGGAGCACAGATACGCAGTATTTT. It encodes CASRLASERSTDTQYF.

The chain couples TRBV3-1 (or the pseudogene TRBV3-2) to TRBJ2-1; D may be TRBD1 or TRBD2 (6 bases each). Germline values: CDR1 LGHDT, CDR2 YNNKEL (reference sequence). Trimming took 0 bases from V and 0 from J, leaving 21 bases between them. This CDR3 comprises 20 residues. CDR3 bases: TGTGCCAGCAGCCAAGATCGGAGACCAGGAGGGGGGAGCTCCTACAATGAGCAGTTCTTC. Translated, it gives CASSQDRRPGGGSSYNEQFF.

The rearrangement uses TRBV10-3 and TRBJ2-5, with 11 bases aligning to TRBD1. Per germline, CDR1 ENHRY and CDR2 SYGVKD. The CDR3 consists of 14 residues. Germline trimming cut 10 bases from V and 1 base from J; bases unmatched to any gene: 5. The CDR3 sequence: CATRTGGAQETQYF. DNA for the CDR3: TGTGCCACCCGGACAGGGGGCGCCCAAGAGACCCAGTACTTC.

The chain is built from TRBV18 and TRBJ1-1; perhaps TRBD1 as D (5 bases). This CDR3 is 13 amino acids long. V lost 5 bases and J 4 bases, leaving 11 bases between the germline ends. Germline assignment: CDR1 KGHSH and CDR2 LQKENI. DNA of the CDR3: TGTGCCAGCTCAGGGGATAGGGGCACTGAAGCTTTCTTT. Translating gives CASSGDRGTEAFF.

This clone was observed a few times. The chain couples TRBV4-1 to TRBJ2-7, with D hard to call. The CDR3 spans 14 residues. Germline values: CDR1 MGHRA, CDR2 YSYEKL. Trimming took 4 bases from V and 0 from J, leaving 10 bases between them. CDR3 bases: TGCGCCAGCAGCCGAGATTCCGACTCCTACGAGCAGTACTTC. It yields the protein CASSRDSDSYEQYF.

The chain has TRBV6-6 and TRBJ1-5, with unresolved D. There are 13 residues in the CDR3. With 2 bases removed from V and 4 bases from J, the gap between germline ends came to 6 bases. The germline CDR1 and CDR2 sequences are MNHNY and SVGAGI (reference sequence). The CDR3 region has the DNA TGTGCCAGCAGTTACGGGCAGAATCAGCCCCAGCATTTT. Encoded protein: CASSYGQNQPQHF.

The V call is TRBV7-8, the J call TRBJ2-1; no reliable D call. The CDR3 sequence is 10 residues long. CDR1 and CDR2 (germline): SGHVS, FQNEAQ. CDR3 residues: CCAIYNEQFF. CDR3 coding DNA: TGTTGCGCGATCTACAATGAGCAGTTCTTC.

V and J are TRBV6-2 or TRBV6-3 and TRBJ1-1; maybe TRBD1 (6 bases). V was cut by 3 bases and J by 4 bases, with 9 bases left in between. The CDR3 spans 13 residues. Germline-derived CDR1 and CDR2 are MNHEY and SVGEGT. This CDR3 reads CASSYGQSTEAFF. In nucleotides, the CDR3 is TGTGCCAGCAGTTATGGACAGAGCACTGAAGCTTTCTTT.

This clone occurred once. The chain couples TRBV7-9 to TRBJ2-3; 10 bases agree with TRBD1. With V trimmed by 5 bases and J by 4 bases, 12 bases remained unmatched. Germline V gene sequence: CDR1 SEHNR, CDR2 FQNEAQ (reference sequence). The CDR3 extends over 17 amino acids. The CDR3 loop reads CASSARQGARSADTQYF. Written as DNA, the CDR3 is TGTGCCAGCAGCGCTCGACAGGGGGCGCGATCTGCAGATACGCAGTATTTT.

The V call is TRBV5-5, the J call TRBJ1-1; D gene ambiguous. Trimming left V 5 bases short and J 11 bases short, with 16 bases between. The CDR3 extends over 12 amino acids. Germline V gene data show CDR1 as SGHKS and CDR2 as YYEKEE (reference sequence). The CDR3 bases are TGTGCCAGCAGTCTCACGGGAGGGATGGCTTTCTTT. Amino acids: CASSLTGGMAFF.

The V gene is TRBV28, the J gene TRBJ2-2; tentatively, D is TRBD1 (5 bases). This CDR3 is built from 19 residues. The germline gives CDR1 MDHEN, CDR2 SYDVKM. The V and J ends lost 3 bases and 1 base respectively, with 21 bases between them. The CDR3 coding sequence is TGTGCCAGCAGTTTCTTTTATTTCTGGGGCAGAAAGAACACCGGGGAGCTGTTTTTT. Its protein is CASSFFYFWGRKNTGELFF. The full variable domain, with the rest looked up from reference TRBV28 and TRBJ2-2, is DVKVTQSSRYLVKRTGEKVFLECVQDMDHENMFWYRQDPGLGLRLIYFSYDVKMKEKGDIPEGYSVSREKKERFSLILESASTNQTSMYLCASSFFYFWGRKNTGELFFGEGSRLTVL.

The V call is TRBV6-4, the J call TRBJ2-4, with D perhaps TRBD1 or TRBD2 (5 bases each). Trimming took off 0 bases at V and 2 bases at J, with 8 bases between the two ends. The CDR3 totals 15 residues. Germline V gene lookup returns CDR1 MRHNA and CDR2 SNTAGT. CDR3 region: CASSDSPGPKNIQYF. The CDR3 DNA sequence: TGTGCCAGCAGTGACTCGCCGGGACCCAAAAACATTCAGTACTTC.